Listed below are T cell receptor beta chains from one sample, sequenced in a study of cytomegalovirus exposure and HLA in healthy donors. TCRdb's copy holds only in-frame clones and misses some; the assay was immunoSEQ multiplex PCR. The sample lists 72,000 or so clones; roughly 68% were seen once. The material sequenced was PBMCs. Receptors were obtained from a woman between 45 and 60 years old in good health and CMV-seronegative. The CDR3 runs from the conserved cysteine through the conserved F or W. A D gene is named only where the DNA matches it firmly.

J gene: TRBJ1-1; V gene: TRBV4-3; D gene: -; CDR3 protein: CASSRTDRTVGTEAFF
J gene: TRBJ2-5; V gene: TRBV5-1; D gene: -; CDR3 protein: CASSLASGEETQYF
J gene: TRBJ1-2; V gene: TRBV28; D gene: -; CDR3 protein: CASSLWDSAFDGYTF
J gene: TRBJ1-2; V gene: TRBV5-1; D gene: -; CDR3 protein: CASSLVVQGREGGGYTF
J gene: TRBJ1-2; V gene: TRBV4-3; D gene: -; CDR3 protein: CASSQSAGQARGYTF
J gene: TRBJ2-7; V gene: TRBV7-2; D gene: TRBD1; CDR3 protein: CASSPQGAYEQYF
J gene: TRBJ2-5; V gene: TRBV7-2; D gene: TRBD2; CDR3 protein: CASSFQRGPSETQYF
J gene: TRBJ2-7; V gene: TRBV11-2; D gene: -; CDR3 protein: CASSFLEGYVYEQYF
J gene: TRBJ2-7; V gene: TRBV2; D gene: TRBD2; CDR3 protein: CASSPSGRDYEQYF
J gene: TRBJ2-3; V gene: TRBV5-1; D gene: TRBD1; CDR3 protein: CASSWGQGTDTQYF
J gene: TRBJ1-3; V gene: TRBV28; D gene: -; CDR3 protein: CASSFGNTIYF
J gene: TRBJ1-3; V gene: TRBV6-5; D gene: -; CDR3 protein: CASSQTFGNTIYF
J gene: TRBJ2-7; V gene: TRBV10-1; D gene: -; CDR3 protein: CASSITRSGEQYF
J gene: TRBJ1-1; V gene: TRBV28; D gene: -; CDR3 protein: CASSLRAFATEAFF
J gene: TRBJ2-7; V gene: TRBV11-3; D gene: -; CDR3 protein: CASSLALASHYEQYF
J gene: TRBJ1-1; V gene: TRBV19; D gene: -; CDR3 protein: CASSIEGGAGEAFF
J gene: TRBJ1-1; V gene: TRBV6-5; D gene: TRBD1; CDR3 protein: CASSYFTGQPNTEAFF
J gene: TRBJ1-5; V gene: TRBV30; D gene: -; CDR3 protein: CAVGGPTKQPQHF
J gene: TRBJ2-1; V gene: TRBV7-3; D gene: TRBD2; CDR3 protein: CASSLAGAYNEQFF
J gene: TRBJ1-1; V gene: TRBV7-3; D gene: -; CDR3 protein: CASSLSRDTEAFF
J gene: TRBJ2-7; V gene: TRBV5-1; D gene: TRBD1; CDR3 protein: CASSQDRGTYEQYF
J gene: TRBJ2-1; V gene: TRBV5-1; D gene: -; CDR3 protein: CASSLAVGNERSNEQFF
J gene: TRBJ2-7; V gene: TRBV7-8; D gene: TRBD2; CDR3 protein: CASSSSGAYEQYF
J gene: TRBJ1-1; V gene: TRBV11-3; D gene: TRBD1; CDR3 protein: CASSLWTGATNTEAFF
J gene: TRBJ1-1; V gene: TRBV7-2; D gene: -; CDR3 protein: CASSPLPYMNTEAFF
J gene: TRBJ1-3; V gene: TRBV6-6; D gene: TRBD1; CDR3 protein: CASSLTGTGGNTIYF
J gene: TRBJ2-3; V gene: TRBV19; D gene: TRBD2; CDR3 protein: CASSIGVSPNLAGDTDTQYF
J gene: TRBJ1-5; V gene: TRBV21-1; D gene: -; CDR3 protein: CASSKVGQGNQPQHF
J gene: TRBJ1-5; V gene: TRBV29-1; D gene: -; CDR3 protein: CSVRTGNQPQHF
J gene: TRBJ2-7; V gene: TRBV18; D gene: -; CDR3 protein: CASSPSSYEQYF
J gene: TRBJ1-2; V gene: TRBV19; D gene: TRBD1; CDR3 protein: CASSSGTGGARGYTF
J gene: TRBJ2-7; V gene: TRBV2; D gene: TRBD2; CDR3 protein: CASFHTGGTSGRSSYEQYF
J gene: TRBJ1-2; V gene: TRBV30; D gene: -; CDR3 protein: CAWRQGRSGYTF
J gene: TRBJ1-2; V gene: TRBV5-1; D gene: -; CDR3 protein: CASSPLTVNGYTF
J gene: TRBJ1-4; V gene: TRBV4-1; D gene: TRBD1; CDR3 protein: CASSQDLGTGDEKLFF
J gene: TRBJ2-1; V gene: TRBV27; D gene: -; CDR3 protein: CASSLSRYNEQFF
J gene: TRBJ1-4; V gene: TRBV15; D gene: -; CDR3 protein: CATSRGGSEKLFF
J gene: TRBJ2-1; V gene: TRBV5-6; D gene: -; CDR3 protein: CASSLGQSSYNEQFF
J gene: TRBJ1-5; V gene: TRBV29-1; D gene: TRBD1; CDR3 protein: CSVELSGGQPQHF
J gene: TRBJ1-3; V gene: TRBV27; D gene: -; CDR3 protein: CASGQHGNTIYF